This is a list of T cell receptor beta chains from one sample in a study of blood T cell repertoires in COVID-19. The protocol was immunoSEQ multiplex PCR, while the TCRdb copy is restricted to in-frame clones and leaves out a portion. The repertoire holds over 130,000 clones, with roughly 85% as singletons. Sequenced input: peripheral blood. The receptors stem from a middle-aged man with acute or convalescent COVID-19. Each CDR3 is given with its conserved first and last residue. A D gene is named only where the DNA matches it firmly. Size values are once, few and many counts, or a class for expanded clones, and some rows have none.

cdr3_aa: CASSPTSGSYGDTQYF
cdr3_nt: TGTGCCAGCAGTCCGACTAGCGGGAGTTACGGGGATACGCAGTATTTT
v_call: TRBV6-6
clone_size: NA
d_call: TRBD2
j_call: TRBJ2-3

cdr3_aa: CASSPPGQGSEKLFF
cdr3_nt: TGTGCCAGTAGTCCACCGGGACAGGGGTCTGAAAAACTGTTTTTT
v_call: TRBV19
clone_size: NA
d_call: TRBD1
j_call: TRBJ1-4

cdr3_aa: CASSLALLADGTDTQYF
cdr3_nt: TGTGCCAGCAGCTTAGCGCTACTAGCGGATGGCACAGATACGCAGTATTTT
v_call: TRBV7-9
clone_size: NA
d_call: TRBD2
j_call: TRBJ2-3

cdr3_aa: CASSLVLAGGETQYF
cdr3_nt: TGCGCCAGCAGCTTGGTTCTAGCGGGGGGGGAGACCCAGTACTTC
v_call: TRBV5-1
clone_size: NA
d_call: TRBD2
j_call: TRBJ2-5

cdr3_aa: CASSSGLNSPLHF
cdr3_nt: TGTGCCAGCTCATCAGGGTTAAATTCACCCCTCCACTTT
v_call: TRBV18
clone_size: once
d_call: NA
j_call: TRBJ1-6

cdr3_aa: CASSLGGETEAFF
cdr3_nt: TGCGCCAGCAGCTTAGGGGGCGAGACTGAAGCTTTCTTT
v_call: TRBV5-1
clone_size: NA
d_call: TRBD1
j_call: TRBJ1-1

cdr3_aa: CASSFGPLVSGRNQPQHF
cdr3_nt: TGTGCCAGCAGCTTTGGGCCATTAGTCAGCGGGCGCAATCAGCCCCAGCATTTT
v_call: TRBV7-9
clone_size: NA
d_call: NA
j_call: TRBJ1-5

cdr3_aa: CASSKGLAAYEQYF
cdr3_nt: TGTGCCAGCAGCAAGGGACTAGCGGCGTACGAGCAGTACTTC
v_call: TRBV5-4
clone_size: NA
d_call: TRBD2
j_call: TRBJ2-7

cdr3_aa: CASSLLGQGKETQYF
cdr3_nt: TGTGCCAGCAGTTTACTGGGACAGGGAAAGGAGACCCAGTACTTC
v_call: TRBV28
clone_size: NA
d_call: TRBD1
j_call: TRBJ2-5

cdr3_aa: CASSPTGPGDGYTF
cdr3_nt: TGTGCCAGCAGCCCAACAGGACCGGGAGATGGCTACACCTTC
v_call: TRBV7-3
clone_size: NA
d_call: NA
j_call: TRBJ1-2

cdr3_aa: CASRAVDSNQPQHF
cdr3_nt: TGTGCCAGCAGGGCAGTTGATAGCAATCAGCCCCAGCATTTT
v_call: TRBV27
clone_size: NA
d_call: NA
j_call: TRBJ1-5

cdr3_aa: CASSLLAPMNTEAFF
cdr3_nt: TGTGCCAGCAGTTTATTGGCACCAATGAACACTGAAGCTTTCTTT
v_call: TRBV28
clone_size: once
d_call: NA
j_call: TRBJ1-1

cdr3_aa: CASSDYAGPPQHF
cdr3_nt: TGTGCCAGCAGTGATTATGCAGGGCCGCCCCAGCATTTT
v_call: TRBV2
clone_size: once
d_call: NA
j_call: TRBJ1-5

cdr3_aa: CASSFLSWGGMNIQYF
cdr3_nt: TGTGCCAGCAGCTTCCTTAGTTGGGGCGGGATGAACATTCAGTACTTC
v_call: TRBV7-2
clone_size: NA
d_call: NA
j_call: TRBJ2-4

cdr3_aa: CASSITTGNTEAFF
cdr3_nt: TGTGCCAGCAGCATCACGACAGGGAACACTGAAGCTTTCTTT
v_call: TRBV6-5
clone_size: NA
d_call: NA
j_call: TRBJ1-1

cdr3_aa: CASSKRTGTGKETQYF
cdr3_nt: TGTGCCAGCAGCAAACGGACGGGGACAGGGAAGGAGACCCAGTACTTC
v_call: TRBV21-1
clone_size: NA
d_call: NA
j_call: TRBJ2-5

cdr3_aa: CASSLAGQGTKNIQYF
cdr3_nt: TGCGCCAGCAGCTTGGCGGGACAGGGTACCAAAAACATTCAGTACTTC
v_call: TRBV5-1
clone_size: NA
d_call: TRBD1
j_call: TRBJ2-4

cdr3_aa: CASNLRPHNNEQFF
cdr3_nt: TGTGCCAGCAACTTGAGGCCCCACAACAATGAGCAGTTCTTC
v_call: TRBV11-2
clone_size: NA
d_call: NA
j_call: TRBJ2-1

cdr3_aa: CASSSKGTGYGYTF
cdr3_nt: TGTGCCAGCAGCTCAAAGGGGACAGGCTATGGCTACACCTTC
v_call: TRBV11-3
clone_size: NA
d_call: TRBD1
j_call: TRBJ1-2

cdr3_aa: CSVEGESAFF
cdr3_nt: TGCAGCGTTGAGGGAGAGAGTGCTTTCTTT
v_call: TRBV29-1
clone_size: NA
d_call: NA
j_call: TRBJ1-1

cdr3_aa: CASSPPPGVTEAFF
cdr3_nt: TGTGCCAGCTCACCACCGCCCGGGGTCACTGAAGCTTTCTTT
v_call: TRBV18
clone_size: NA
d_call: NA
j_call: TRBJ1-1

cdr3_aa: CASSLSRTTTEAFF
cdr3_nt: TGTGCCAGCAGCTTAAGCCGAACTACCACTGAAGCTTTCTTT
v_call: TRBV11-2
clone_size: NA
d_call: NA
j_call: TRBJ1-1

cdr3_aa: CASSDNRYSPLHF
cdr3_nt: TGCGCCAGCTCCGACAATCGGTATTCACCCCTCCACTTT
v_call: TRBV10-2
clone_size: NA
d_call: NA
j_call: TRBJ1-6

cdr3_aa: CASSKQGLNTGELFF
cdr3_nt: TGTGCCAGCAGTAAACAGGGGTTGAACACCGGGGAGCTGTTTTTT
v_call: TRBV6-5
clone_size: NA
d_call: TRBD1
j_call: TRBJ2-2

cdr3_aa: CAISGDRGKAFF
cdr3_nt: TGTGCCATCAGTGGTGACAGGGGGAAAGCTTTCTTT
v_call: TRBV10-3
clone_size: NA
d_call: TRBD1
j_call: TRBJ1-1

cdr3_aa: CASSSQQGLNEKLFF
cdr3_nt: TGTGCCAGCAGTTCCCAACAGGGCCTGAATGAAAAACTGTTTTTT
v_call: TRBV9
clone_size: NA
d_call: NA
j_call: TRBJ1-4

cdr3_aa: CASSYSTGIVAGELFF
cdr3_nt: TGTGCCAGCAGTTACTCGACAGGGATAGTCGCCGGGGAGCTGTTTTTT
v_call: TRBV6-5
clone_size: NA
d_call: TRBD1
j_call: TRBJ2-2

cdr3_aa: CASMGVSSYEQYF
cdr3_nt: TGTGCCAGCATGGGCGTTAGCTCCTACGAGCAGTACTTC
v_call: TRBV2
clone_size: NA
d_call: NA
j_call: TRBJ2-7